Listed below are T cell receptor beta chains from one sample, sequenced in a study of OX40 agonist ivuxolimab in advanced cancers. Sequencing used immunoSEQ multiplex PCR; TCRdb keeps in-frame clones, though not all of them. The sample includes 26,000 or so clones, roughly 86% of them seen just once. The specimen comprised CD4+ or CD8+ T cells sorted from blood, sampled in a trial of the OX40 agonist ivuxolimab. The receptors shown here come from an adult with an advanced solid tumor such as melanoma, head and neck, liver or kidney cancer. The CDR3 runs from the conserved cysteine through the conserved F or W. Fields, in order: V gene, J gene, D gene, clone size, CDR3 protein, CDR3 DNA. The D gene is left open where the match is weak. Size is stated for part of the rows, as once, few or many counts, or as a class when the clone is expanded.

TRBV28	TRBJ1-4	NA	NA	CASRPTGFYEKLFF	TGTGCCAGCAGGCCCACAGGGTTCTATGAAAAACTGTTTTTT
TRBV27	TRBJ1-5	TRBD1	NA	CASSLGWAGGLNQPQHF	TGTGCCAGCAGTTTAGGGTGGGCAGGGGGCCTCAATCAGCCCCAGCATTTT
TRBV29-1	TRBJ2-2	TRBD2	NA	CSVEDRGDTGELFF	TGCAGCGTTGAAGATCGGGGGGATACCGGGGAGCTGTTTTTT
TRBV5-4	TRBJ2-7	TRBD1	NA	CASSPRDSAYEQYF	TGTGCCAGCAGCCCGAGGGACAGCGCCTACGAGCAGTACTTC
TRBV7-9	TRBJ2-3	TRBD2	NA	CASSLVEAGGADTQYF	TGTGCCAGCAGCTTAGTCGAAGCGGGGGGGGCAGATACGCAGTATTTT
TRBV11-3	TRBJ1-4	NA	NA	CASSLLPQGFNEKLFF	TGTGCCAGCAGCTTACTCCCCCAGGGATTCAACGAAAAACTGTTTTTT
TRBV10-2	TRBJ1-4	NA	NA	CASRLNEKLFF	TGCGCCAGCAGGTTAAATGAAAAACTGTTTTTT
TRBV9	TRBJ2-6	NA	NA	CASSPPGGSGANVLTF	TGTGCCAGCAGCCCCCCGGGCGGCTCTGGGGCCAACGTCCTGACTTTC
TRBV7-9	TRBJ1-3	NA	NA	CASSLVAGGNTIYF	TGTGCCAGCAGCTTAGTTGCGGGTGGAAACACCATATATTTT
TRBV27	TRBJ2-7	NA	NA	CASSFGGGFEQYF	TGTGCCTCCTCCTTCGGGGGTGGGTTCGAGCAGTACTTC
TRBV11-2	TRBJ1-3	NA	once	CASSPKGGSGNTIYF	TGTGCCAGCAGCCCTAAGGGGGGCTCTGGAAACACCATATATTTT
TRBV5-5	TRBJ1-1	NA	NA	CASSLGENTEAFF	TGTGCCAGCAGCTTGGGGGAGAACACTGAAGCTTTCTTT
TRBV25-1	TRBJ2-2	TRBD1	NA	CASSETGGAGTGELFF	TGTGCCAGCAGTGAAACAGGGGGCGCGGGCACCGGGGAGCTGTTTTTT
TRBV11-1	TRBJ1-4	TRBD1	NA	CASSIGTGAGEKLFF	TGTGCCAGCAGCATCGGGACAGGGGCAGGTGAAAAACTGTTTTTT
TRBV6-6	TRBJ1-4	NA	NA	CASSYSPAQADEKLFF	TGTGCCAGCAGTTACTCTCCAGCGCAAGCAGATGAAAAACTGTTTTTT
TRBV27	TRBJ1-2	TRBD1	once	CASWDRGNYGYTF	TGTGCCAGCTGGGACAGGGGAAACTATGGCTACACCTTC
TRBV4-1	TRBJ1-4	NA	NA	CASSPGATNEKLFF	TGCGCCAGCAGCCCCGGTGCAACTAATGAAAAACTGTTTTTT